Below, 20 T cell receptor beta chains from the same sample are listed, as sequenced in a study of CD8 T cell repertoires and HIV-1 epitope variants. No antigen has been assigned to these receptors. Generated by immunoSEQ multiplex PCR, the TCRdb table keeps only in-frame clones and is missing some. The table has 5,000 to 6,500 clones, over 60% seen once. The sample consisted of cultured CD8+ T cells derived from PBMCs. These receptor sequences come from a male donor with HIV.

This clone showed up just a few times. One end of the junction fails to match germline, which may point to a read error. This chain uses TRBV7-9 with TRBJ1-1; D unclear. The CDR3 loop spans 12 amino acids. CDR1 is SEHNR and CDR2 is FQNEAQ in the germline V gene (reference sequence). The CDR3 DNA follows: TGTGCCAGCAGCTTAGTCAACACAGAAGCTTTCTTT. This gives the protein CASSLVNTEAFF. Together with reference TRBV7-9 and TRBJ1-1, the CDR3 gives the full variable domain: DTGVSQNPRHKITKRGQNVTFRCDPISEHNRLYWYRQTLGQGPEFLTYFQNEAQLEKSRLLSDRFSAERPKGSFSTLEIQRTEQGDSAMYLCASSLVNTEAFFGQGTRLTVV.

This clone was found a few times. This chain links TRBV2 with TRBJ1-1; D is undetermined. The germline V gene encodes CDR1 SNHLY and CDR2 FYNNEI. The CDR3 is 13 residues long. Trimming removed 3 bases at V and 1 base at J, with 6 bases between. The CDR3 region is CASSDWGNTEAFF. The CDR3 bases are TGTGCCAGCAGTGACTGGGGGAACACTGAAGCTTTCTTT.

This clone ranks as medium-sized. The rearrangement joins TRBV28 to TRBJ2-2, with no clear D. Between the trimmed V and J ends, which lost 3 bases and 4 bases, there was a span of 15 bases. CDR3 size: 16 residues. CDR1 and CDR2 (germline): MDHEN, SYDVKM. CDR3 in DNA: TGTGCCAGCAGTTTGTGGGCGGAAGGGTCCACCGGGGAGCTGTTTTTT. This codes for CASSLWAEGSTGELFF.

This chain links TRBV14 with TRBJ2-7; a possible D gene is TRBD1 (5 bases). CDR1 SGHDN and CDR2 FVKESK come from the germline V gene. CDR3 length equals 13 residues. Trimming cost V 3 bases and J 3 bases, with 9 bases left between them. The DNA of the CDR3 is TGTGCCAGCAGCCATTACCAGGGCTACGAGCAGTACTTC. It specifies CASSHYQGYEQYF.

This chain connects TRBV5-4 to TRBJ1-1, with 8 bases identical to TRBD1. The CDR3 is 15 residues long. V was clipped by 3 bases and J by 1 base; unmatched bases: 5. CDR1 is SGHNT, CDR2 YYREEE, per germline (reference sequence). As DNA, the CDR3 is TGTGCCAGCAGCTCCGGACAGGGCCAGAACACTGAAGCTTTCTTT. It yields the protein CASSSGQGQNTEAFF.

This chain uses TRBV25-1 with TRBJ2-5, with no clear D. This CDR3 has 17 residues. Per the germline V gene, CDR1 is MGHDK and CDR2 is SYGVNS. V was cut by 3 bases and J by 3 bases, with 20 bases left in between. In DNA, the CDR3 is TGTGCCAGCAGTGAGAGAGGTAGGCCTGGCGATAAAGAGACCCAGTACTTC. The encoded protein is CASSERGRPGDKETQYF.

About this clone: Different DNA sequences within this sample yield the same CDR3. The rearrangement uses TRBV6-1 and TRBJ1-1, with 8 bases lining up with TRBD1. The V and J ends lost 0 bases and 1 base, in that order; junction bases with no gene match: 10. The CDR3 has 18 amino acids. Germline loops: CDR1 MNHNS, CDR2 SASEGT. The CDR3 sequence is CASSEALRTGKSNTEAFF. CDR3 in DNA: TGTGCCAGCAGTGAAGCGCTTCGGACAGGGAAGTCGAACACTGAAGCTTTCTTT.

V and J are TRBV28 and TRBJ1-4; TRBD1 matches at 8 bases. Germline-derived CDR1 and CDR2 are MDHEN and SYDVKM. The CDR3 extends over 15 amino acids. The V gene end was trimmed by 5 bases and the J gene end by 3 bases; junction bases not matched to a gene: 5. The CDR3 sequence is CASSRDRGANEKLFF. In DNA, the CDR3 is TGTGCCAGCAGTCGCGACAGGGGTGCTAATGAAAAACTGTTTTTT.

V and J are TRBV19 and TRBJ2-1, with a possible D match to TRBD1 (6 bases). Trimming removed 1 base at V and 8 bases at J, with 18 bases between. Per germline, CDR1 LNHDA and CDR2 SQIVND (reference sequence). This CDR3 is built from 16 residues. CDR3 sequence reads: CASSIGEGDLTDEQFF. DNA of the CDR3: TGTGCCAGTAGTATAGGAGAGGGGGACCTAACGGATGAGCAGTTCTTC.

This CDR3 reads CASSDRDSSIYGYTF. CDR3 sequence (DNA): TGTGCCAGCAGTGACCGGGACAGTTCCATCTATGGCTACACCTTC. The chain joins TRBV2 to TRBJ1-2; TRBD1 matches 7 bases. The CDR3 length is 15 residues. V lost 3 bases and J lost 4; bases outside the gene matches: 8. From germline, CDR1 is SNHLY and CDR2 FYNNEI.

V is TRBV15 and J is TRBJ1-2; weak D call: TRBD1 (5 bases). Germline CDR1 and CDR2: LNHNV and YYDKDF (reference sequence). Trimming left V 1 base short and J 3 bases short, with 12 bases between. This CDR3 contains 15 residues. The DNA of the CDR3 is TGTGCCACCAGCAGAGCGGGGGATGGAGACTATGGCTACACCTTC. It codes for CATSRAGDGDYGYTF.

The rearrangement joins TRBV4-2 to TRBJ1-1; no clear D. V was pared by 1 base and J by 2 bases, with 14 bases between. Germline CDR1 reads LGHNA; CDR2 reads YNFKEQ. The CDR3 consists of 16 residues. The CDR3 region is CASSQVGRRINTEAFF. DNA for the CDR3: TGTGCCAGCAGCCAAGTAGGTCGACGAATTAACACTGAAGCTTTCTTT.

The J gene is TRBJ1-1, the V gene TRBV6-5; D is perhaps TRBD1 (6 bases). The CDR3 has 14 amino acids. The germline V gene encodes CDR1 MNHEY and CDR2 SVGAGI. The V gene lost 5 bases and the J gene lost 7 bases, with 17 bases spanning the gap. The CDR3 is CASSPGGGRDEAFF. CDR3 coding DNA: TGTGCCAGCAGTCCCGGCGGGGGGCGGGATGAAGCTTTCTTT.

The rearrangement joins TRBV27 to TRBJ1-2, with TRBD1 identical over 8 bases. The CDR3 length is 18 residues. J lost 0 bases, V lost 4 bases, and 13 bases had no gene match. Per germline, CDR1 MNHEY and CDR2 SMNVEV (reference sequence). The CDR3 DNA sequence: TGTGCCAGCAGTTATACCACGACAGGGGTGGGGGCTAACTATGGCTACACCTTC. This sequence encodes CASSYTTTGVGANYGYTF.

Comment on this clone: A far larger clone differs by one base, so this is likely a read error. In DNA form, the CDR3 reads TGTGCCAGCAGCCAAGATTCAACGGGGAACATTGCAACTAATGAAAAACTGTTTTTT. Translation gives CASSQDSTGNIATNEKLFF. The chain links TRBV7-2 to TRBJ1-4; D not resolved. V lost 5 bases and J lost 0, with 22 bases in between. From germline, CDR1 is SGHTA and CDR2 FQGNSA. The CDR3 totals 19 residues. The entire variable domain, with the rest obtained from reference TRBV7-2 and TRBJ1-4, is as follows: GAGVSQSPSNKVTEKGKDVELRCDPISGHTALYWYRQSLGQGLEFLIYFQGNSAPDKSGLPSDRFSAERTGGSVSTLTIQRTQQEDSAVYLCASSQDSTGNIATNEKLFFGSGTQLSVL.

This clone showed up just a few times. This sequence joins TRBV27 and TRBJ2-1; a possible D gene is TRBD2 (6 bases). Germline CDR1 and CDR2: MNHEY and SMNVEV (reference sequence). The CDR3 runs to 14 residues. V lost 2 bases and J 4 bases, leaving 9 bases between the germline ends. The CDR3 bases are TGTGCCAGCAGTTTAGGGGACTCGTACAATGAGCAGTTCTTC. It translates to CASSLGDSYNEQFF.

The V gene is TRBV10-3, the J gene TRBJ1-1, with 8 bases fitting TRBD1. The germline V gene encodes CDR1 ENHRY and CDR2 SYGVKD. Losses at the gene ends were 2 bases for V and 8 bases for J; bases not matched to a gene: 1. The CDR3 has 12 residues. DNA of the CDR3: TGTGCCATCAGTGAGAGGACAGGGGAAGCTTTCTTT. Residues: CAISERTGEAFF.

J is TRBJ2-2 and V is TRBV19; possible D gene TRBD2, 5 bases. Trimming left V 4 bases short and J 0 bases short, with 15 bases between. The germline V gene encodes CDR1 LNHDA and CDR2 SQIVND (reference sequence). The CDR3 is 17 residues long. DNA for the CDR3: TGTGCCAGTAGTAACTGGATTCAGACTACGAACACCGGGGAGCTGTTTTTT. Amino acids: CASSNWIQTTNTGELFF.

This clone was seen only once. The V gene is TRBV28, the J gene TRBJ2-5; 11 bases align to TRBD2. Germline CDR1 MDHEN, CDR2 SYDVKM. V lost 5 bases, J lost 2 bases, and 7 bases stayed unmatched. This CDR3 has 16 amino acids. Here the CDR3 reads CASSPFSGRAQETQYF. DNA of the CDR3: TGTGCCAGCAGTCCTTTTAGCGGGAGGGCGCAAGAGACCCAGTACTTC.

The chain is built from TRBV4-3 and TRBJ2-1, with D tentatively TRBD1 (6 bases). V gave up 0 bases and J gave up 0 bases, with 9 bases separating them. The CDR3 runs 16 residues. CDR1 is LGHNA, CDR2 YSLEER, per germline. The CDR3 DNA sequence: TGCGCCAGCAGCCAAGATCAGGACAGCTCCTACAATGAGCAGTTCTTC. Protein: CASSQDQDSSYNEQFF.